Shown below are 19 T cell receptor beta chains from a single sample sequenced in a study of blood T cells in healthy people across ages. Sample-barcoded 5' priming and a J-beta primer mix drove a second PCR of about 7 to 11 cycles. TCRdb passed the 5' RACE reads through MiXCR, listing each CDR3 protein once. The sample holds hundreds of thousands of distinct CDR3 sequences; approximately 59% are singletons and the top ten take 25% to 30%. Sequencing used blood. These receptors were taken from a man younger than 45 in good health.

This clonotype showed up many times. This chain uses TRBV12-3 or TRBV12-4 with TRBJ1-4, with a possible D match to TRBD1 (6 bases). The CDR3 runs 13 residues. V lost 4 bases to trimming and J lost 5 bases, with 8 bases between them. In DNA form, the CDR3 reads TGTGCCAGCAGTTGGACAGTAAATGAAAAACTGTTTTTT. This translates into CASSWTVNEKLFF.

This clonotype was counted a single time. V usage is TRBV6-2 or TRBV6-3 and J usage is TRBJ2-1, with 11 bases aligning to TRBD2. This CDR3 is built from 16 residues. Germline V lookup: CDR1 MNHEY, CDR2 SVGEGT. J gave up 7 bases and V 0 bases, and 5 bases lay outside the gene matches. The CDR3 is CASSYSASGGRNEQFF. CDR3 sequence (DNA): TGTGCCAGCAGTTACTCCGCTAGCGGGGGGCGGAATGAGCAGTTCTTC.

This CDR3 is CASSSMGQVNTEAFF. The CDR3 DNA follows: TGTGCCAGCAGCTCCATGGGACAGGTGAACACTGAAGCTTTCTTT. This chain uses TRBV7-9 with TRBJ1-1; 8 nucleotides align to TRBD1. The CDR3 totals 15 residues. Germline CDR1 reads SEHNR; CDR2 reads FQNEAQ (reference sequence). J gave up 0 bases and V 4 bases, and 4 bases lay outside the gene matches.

About this clonotype itself: An end of the junction does not agree with germline; a read error may underlie this. The V call is TRBV24-1, the J call TRBJ2-3; TRBD1 aligns across 9 bases. CDR3 length equals 16 residues. Germline values: CDR1 KGHDR, CDR2 SFDVKD. In DNA form, the CDR3 reads TGTGCCACCAGTGATCCTTCACAGGGGGCGCAAGATACACAGTATTTT. Translating it yields CATSDPSQGAQDTQYF.

The rearrangement joins TRBV7-2 to TRBJ2-3; D is uncertain. V gave up 5 bases and J gave up 2 bases, with 8 bases separating them. Germline CDR1 reads SGHTA; CDR2 reads FQGNSA. The CDR3 totals 13 residues. The CDR3 DNA reads as TGTGCCAGCAGCCGGCCGATCACAGATACGCAGTATTTT. Translated, it gives CASSRPITDTQYF. Supplemented by reference TRBV7-2 and TRBJ2-3, the full variable domain reads GAGVSQSPSNKVTEKGKDVELRCDPISGHTALYWYRQSLGQGLEFLIYFQGNSAPDKSGLPSDRFSAERTGGSVSTLTIQRTQQEDSAVYLCASSRPITDTQYFGPGTRLTVL.

The rearrangement joins TRBV11-2 to TRBJ1-6; D not resolved. The CDR3 has 17 residues. Germline V gene data show CDR1 as SGHAT and CDR2 as FQNNGV. V lost 1 base, J lost 0 bases, and 10 bases lay in between. The CDR3 protein is CASSLGPASSYNSPLHF. The CDR3 coding sequence is TGTGCCAGCAGCTTAGGACCAGCCAGCTCCTATAATTCACCCCTCCACTTT.

V gene TRBV20-1 combines with J gene TRBJ2-7, with 14 positions matching TRBD2. The germline CDR1 and CDR2 sequences are DFQATT and SNEGSKA (reference sequence). The CDR3 extends over 20 amino acids. V trimming: 0 bases; J trimming: 1 base; junction bases outside the gene matches: 14. The CDR3 protein is CSARDHNEGTSGGPSYEQYF. DNA for the CDR3: TGCAGTGCTAGAGACCATAACGAGGGGACTAGCGGGGGCCCATCCTACGAGCAGTACTTC.

This rearrangement joins TRBV7-2 to TRBJ1-5; a possible D gene is TRBD1 (5 bases). V was pared by 1 base and J by 1 base, with 14 bases between. The CDR3 is 17 residues long. Germline lookup yields CDR1 SGHTA and CDR2 FQGNSA. As DNA, the CDR3 is TGTGCCAGCAGCTTAGGTACAGGTCGATGGAGCAATCAGCCCCAGCATTTT. This encodes CASSLGTGRWSNQPQHF.

This clonotype occurred a few times. This chain joins TRBV11-2 and TRBJ2-5; 8 nucleotides match TRBD2. The germline V gene has CDR1 SGHAT and CDR2 FQNNGV. This CDR3 has 15 residues. Trimming cost V 6 bases and J 0 bases; bases outside gene matches: 6. The CDR3 sequence is CASREGLGDQETQYF. The DNA of the CDR3 is TGTGCCAGCAGGGAGGGACTAGGGGACCAAGAGACCCAGTACTTC.

About this clonotype: At one boundary the junction diverges from the germline segment, which might be a read error. The V call is TRBV5-1, the J call TRBJ2-1; 11 bases align to TRBD2. CDR3 length: 17 residues. Germline loops: CDR1 SGHRS, CDR2 YFSETQ. The CDR3 bases are TGCGCCGGCAGCGTCTTAATAGCGGGGGGGCCGGGCAATGAGCAGTTCTTC. It encodes CAGSVLIAGGPGNEQFF. The whole variable domain, remainder taken from reference TRBV5-1 and TRBJ2-1, is KAGVTQTPRYLIKTRGQQVTLSCSPISGHRSVSWYQQTPGQGLQFLFEYFSETQRNKGNFPGRFSGRQFSNSRSEMNVSTLELGDSALYLCAGSVLIAGGPGNEQFFGPGTRLTVL.

The V call is TRBV2, the J call TRBJ2-7; D is undetermined. Germline CDR1 SNHLY, CDR2 FYNNEI. CDR3 size: 15 residues. Trimming took 0 bases from V and 1 from J, leaving 10 bases between them. The CDR3 loop reads CASSEALSGSYEQYF. CDR3 DNA sequence: TGTGCCAGCAGTGAAGCGCTCTCGGGTTCCTACGAGCAGTACTTC.

The chain recombines TRBV7-2 with TRBJ2-7, with a tentative D call TRBD1 (5 bases). This CDR3 is built from 14 residues. V was shortened by 6 bases and J by 1 base, with 13 bases between the two germline ends. Germline lookup yields CDR1 SGHTA and CDR2 FQGNSA. This CDR3 reads CASSFERGSYEQYF. The CDR3 nucleotides read TGTGCCAGCAGTTTTGAAAGGGGTTCCTACGAGCAGTACTTC.

As to this clonotype: This may arise from a read error, as a much more abundant clone is one base away. The CDR3 region has the DNA TGTGCCAGCAGGTCGCCAGGGCTTGACTATGGCTACACCTTC. Translated, it gives CASRSPGLDYGYTF. This sequence joins TRBV25-1 and TRBJ1-2; a weak D match, TRBD1 (5 bases). The CDR3 is made up of 14 amino acids. V gave up 6 bases and J gave up 3 bases, with 14 bases separating them. Germline V CDR1 and CDR2: MGHDK, SYGVNS.

The V call is TRBV6-5, the J call TRBJ2-5; 10 positions agree with TRBD1. CDR1 is MNHEY, CDR2 SVGAGI, per germline. The CDR3 is made up of 15 amino acids. V was clipped by 5 bases and J by 1 base; unmatched bases: 4. CDR3 protein: CASSTRDRGQETQYF. CDR3 sequence (DNA): TGTGCCAGCAGTACCCGGGACAGGGGCCAAGAGACCCAGTACTTC.

The gene calls are TRBV29-1 and TRBJ1-4; 7 bases agree with TRBD1. CDR3 length equals 13 residues. After removal of 7 bases from V and 3 bases from J, the junction contained 5 bases not matched to a gene. CDR1 is SQVTM, CDR2 ANQGSEA, per germline. CDR3 bases: TGCAGCGGCAAACAGGGGCCTAATGAAAAACTGTTTTTT. Its protein product is CSGKQGPNEKLFF.

The table lists this clonotype with a count of one. This rearrangement joins TRBV20-1 to TRBJ2-7, with D unresolved. There are 15 residues in the CDR3. The V and J ends lost 6 bases and 2 bases respectively, with 20 bases between them. CDR1 DFQATT and CDR2 SNEGSKA come from the germline V gene (reference sequence). The CDR3 DNA follows: TGCAGTGCCCCTCCCACTACTTCGGATACCTACGAGCAGTACTTC. Translated, it gives CSAPPTTSDTYEQYF.

This clonotype occurred a few times. The chain carries TRBV12-3 or TRBV12-4 and TRBJ1-1, with TRBD1 matching over 8 bases. Trimming cost V 5 bases and J 4 bases; bases outside gene matches: 9. The CDR3 runs 15 residues. The CDR3 DNA sequence: TGTGCCAGCAGTCTGAGGACAGGGAGGTTCACTGAAGCTTTCTTT. It is translated as CASSLRTGRFTEAFF.

This clonotype showed up just once. This chain links TRBV20-1 with TRBJ1-2, with D hard to call. Germline assignment: CDR1 DFQATT and CDR2 SNEGSKA (reference sequence). V was trimmed by 5 bases and J by 4 bases, leaving 14 bases between them. CDR3 length: 13 residues. CDR3 bases: TGCAGTGCTTACTCAATAGTTGGCTATGGCTACACCTTC. It specifies CSAYSIVGYGYTF.

V is TRBV9 and J is TRBJ2-1; weak D call: TRBD2 (5 bases). Trimming shortened V by 4 bases and J by 3 bases, and 17 bases separated the two germline ends. The CDR3 covers 16 residues. Germline V CDR1 and CDR2: SGDLS, YYNGEE. For the CDR3, the DNA is TGTGCCAGCAGCCCTAGTCGGGGAGAGGTCTACAATGAGCAGTTCTTC. As protein: CASSPSRGEVYNEQFF.